The 18 T cell receptor beta chains listed next were all sequenced from one sample in a study of Graves' ophthalmopathy and Graves' hyperthyroidism (dated by TCRdb to 2016 to 2019). Sequenced on an Illumina HiSeq 2000. TCR beta CDR3 regions were amplified from RNA transcripts for repertoire sequencing. The first round of RT-PCR was done with HTBI primers and the Qiagen OneStep RT-PCR kit, and was followed by a second round of multiplex PCR, then size selection and purification. Through fastp at Q25 and MiXCR, TCRdb rebuilt clones from the public reads, retaining in-frame beta chains. Rows with a matching CDR3 protein are joined into one entry that keeps the most common DNA and genes. This sample is represented by hundreds of thousands of distinct CDR3 sequences; approximately 21% of them were singletons. About 6.6% of the sample comes from the top ten. The sequenced sample was peripheral blood. Receptor source: a woman younger than 30 with stable Graves' hyperthyroidism. Some clones in this sample may be carry-over from other donors' samples. Donor details come from another sample of the same person, matched by shared clones.

The chain links TRBV19 to TRBJ1-2; D call uncertain. This CDR3 contains 12 residues. Germline V lookup: CDR1 LNHDA, CDR2 SQIVND (reference sequence). V dropped 7 bases and J dropped 6 bases, with 12 bases sitting between them. The CDR3 sequence is CASTATGNGYTF. As DNA, the CDR3 is TGTGCCAGTACCGCGACGGGGAATGGCTACACCTTC.

Points on this clonotype: Being one base from a much bigger clone, this may be a read error. This chain joins TRBV6-5 and TRBJ1-2, with 7 bases fitting TRBD1. The CDR3 extends over 14 amino acids. From germline, CDR1 is MNHEY and CDR2 SVGAGI. CDR3 protein: CASSYSDRVHGFTF. The CDR3, as DNA: TGTGCCAGCAGTTACTCTGACAGGGTTCATGGCTTCACCTTC.

The chain is built from TRBV27 and TRBJ2-5; 7 bases are a match to TRBD2. CDR3 length: 17 residues. J gave up 5 bases and V 3 bases, and 15 bases lay outside the gene matches. Per germline, CDR1 MNHEY and CDR2 SMNVEV (reference sequence). CDR3 DNA: TGTGCCAGCAGTTTGAGGAGGGCGGGAGCCTCGGGGGAGACCCAGTACTTC. This codes for CASSLRRAGASGETQYF.

This clonotype showed up many times. In DNA, the CDR3 is TGTGCCAGCAGCGTAGGGGCTAGCGGGGGGAATCAAGAGACCCAGTACTTC. Its translation: CASSVGASGGNQETQYF. This chain links TRBV9 with TRBJ2-5; 11 bases are shared with TRBD2. Trimming cost V 0 bases and J 2 bases; bases outside gene matches: 6. The CDR3 covers 17 residues. The germline V gene has CDR1 SGDLS and CDR2 YYNGEE.

With regard to this clonotype: A much larger clone sits a single nucleotide away, making a read error possible. This chain links TRBV12-3 or TRBV12-4 with TRBJ2-4, with D unresolved. The CDR3 contains 12 residues. CDR3 sequence: CASRSPRGIKYF. The CDR3, as DNA: TGTGCCAGCAGATCCCCCCGCGGCATTAAGTACTTC.

This clonotype was seen at least ten times. V and J are TRBV6-2 or TRBV6-3 and TRBJ1-1; 8 positions agree with TRBD1. Germline CDR1 reads MNHEY; CDR2 reads SVGEGT. With 1 base clipped from V and 0 bases from J, the junction kept 4 bases outside the gene matches. The CDR3 is 16 amino acids. The CDR3 DNA follows: TGTGCCAGCAGTTACTTCAGGGGGCTTTTGAACACTGAAGCTTTCTTT. Protein sequence: CASSYFRGLLNTEAFF.

This clonotype has at least ten counts. J is TRBJ1-2 and V is TRBV7-3; 10 bases map to TRBD1. V shed 5 bases and J 8 bases; nucleotides not matched to a gene: 8. CDR3 length equals 14 residues. The germline V gene has CDR1 SGHTA and CDR2 FQGTGA. The CDR3 DNA is TGTGCCAGCAGCCGGGACAGGGGAACGGAGGGCTACACCTTC. As protein: CASSRDRGTEGYTF.

This clonotype was picked up a small number of times. This rearrangement joins TRBV4-2 to TRBJ2-5; 12 nucleotides line up with TRBD2. The CDR3 has 18 residues. Unmatched junction bases numbered 13, after V lost 4 bases and J lost 4 bases. The germline V gene has CDR1 LGHNA and CDR2 YNFKEQ. In DNA form, the CDR3 reads TGTGCCAGCAGCCCCAAACGACTAGCGGGGGTACGGGGAGAGACCCAGTACTTC. It translates to CASSPKRLAGVRGETQYF.

This clonotype was detected many times. CDR3 protein: CASSTTTVSSYEQYF. The CDR3 DNA sequence: TGTGCCAGCAGTACCACGACAGTTAGCTCCTACGAGCAGTACTTC. The gene calls are TRBV28 and TRBJ2-7; D perhaps matches TRBD1 (5 bases). Per the germline V gene, CDR1 is MDHEN and CDR2 is SYDVKM. V dropped 5 bases and J dropped 0 bases, with 14 bases sitting between them. The CDR3 has 15 amino acids.

This clonotype was found many times. This chain connects TRBV6-2 or TRBV6-3 to TRBJ2-7; 7 bases match TRBD2. CDR1 and CDR2 (germline): MNHEY, SVGEGT. V was pared by 0 bases and J by 0 bases, with 8 bases of the junction left unmatched. This CDR3 spans 17 amino acids. CDR3 residues: CASSYSRTRGSSYEQYF. CDR3 bases: TGTGCCAGCAGTTACTCCAGAACGCGGGGGAGCTCCTACGAGCAGTACTTC.

This clonotype was counted ten times or more. This may come from a read error, since a much larger clone is one base off. In nucleotides, the CDR3 is TGTGCCAGCAGTTTAAGGGGAAACACCATATATTTT. This encodes CASSLRGNTIYF. The J gene is TRBJ1-3, the V gene TRBV28; D not certain. Trimming stripped 2 bases from V and 4 bases from J, with 3 bases between. In germline, CDR1 is MDHEN, CDR2 SYDVKM. This CDR3 is 12 amino acids long.

This clonotype was seen many times. The rearrangement links TRBV12-3 or TRBV12-4 to TRBJ2-5; D uncertain. The V end was cut by 6 bases, the J end by 1 base, with 15 bases between. This CDR3 has 15 residues. The CDR3 DNA reads TGTGCCAGCAGCTACTCTAGGCGACCCCAAGAGACCCAGTACTTC. Its translation is CASSYSRRPQETQYF.

This clonotype was seen repeatedly, ten times or more. The chain is built from TRBV12-3 or TRBV12-4 and TRBJ1-2; perhaps TRBD1 as D (6 bases). Deletions cut 5 bases from V and 4 bases from J, with 14 bases between. This CDR3 comprises 14 residues. The CDR3 coding sequence is TGTGCCAGCAGTCCAGGACAGACCCTCTATGGCTACACCTTC. Protein product: CASSPGQTLYGYTF.

This chain uses TRBV19 with TRBJ2-5; TRBD1 might be the D (6 bases). There are 13 residues in the CDR3. V was shortened by 5 bases and J by 1 base, with 8 bases between the two germline ends. Looked up from germline, CDR1 is LNHDA and CDR2 is SQIVND (reference sequence). The CDR3 DNA follows: TGTGCCAGTAGTGCCAGGGGCCAAGAGACCCAGTACTTC. The encoded protein is CASSARGQETQYF. Filled out from reference TRBV19 and TRBJ2-5, the complete variable domain reads DGGITQSPKYLFRKEGQNVTLSCEQNLNHDAMYWYRQDPGQGLRLIYYSQIVNDFQKGDIAEGYSVSREKKESFPLTVTSAQKNPTAFYLCASSARGQETQYFGPGTRLLVL.

There are many counts of this clonotype. The rearrangement links TRBV14 to TRBJ2-7, with D hard to call. V was cut by 2 bases and J by 1 base, with 3 bases left in between. The length of the CDR3 is 12 residues. Germline lookup yields CDR1 SGHDN and CDR2 FVKESK. The CDR3 sequence: CASSQMSYEQYF. The CDR3 DNA is TGTGCCAGCAGCCAAATGTCCTACGAGCAGTACTTC. Filled out from reference TRBV14 and TRBJ2-7, the complete variable domain reads EAGVTQFPSHSVIEKGQTVTLRCDPISGHDNLYWYRRVMGKEIKFLLHFVKESKQDESGMPNNRFLAERTGGTYSTLKVQPAELEDSGVYFCASSQMSYEQYFGPGTRLTVT.

Many counts were recorded for this clonotype. The CDR3 nucleotides read TGTGCCAGCAGCTTTAGGCCCAGCGGGAGGTACACCGGGGAGCTGTTTTTT. It is translated as CASSFRPSGRYTGELFF. This rearrangement joins TRBV7-8 to TRBJ2-2; 9 positions match TRBD2. V lost 3 bases, J lost 3 bases, and 8 bases stayed unmatched. The CDR3 contains 17 residues. CDR1 is SGHVS and CDR2 is FQNEAQ in the germline V gene.

The table lists this clonotype with a few counts. The J gene is TRBJ1-4, the V gene TRBV27; no firm D call. This CDR3 region has 16 residues. Germline-derived CDR1 and CDR2 are MNHEY and SMNVEV (reference sequence). V lost 6 bases to trimming and J lost 0 bases, with 14 bases between them. The CDR3 spells CASSLNPLATNEKLFF. The DNA for the CDR3 is TGTGCCAGCAGCCTAAACCCCTTGGCAACTAATGAAAAACTGTTTTTT.

This clonotype has ten or more counts. The chain uses TRBV5-1 and TRBJ2-5; no clear D gene. CDR1 and CDR2 from the germline V gene are SGHRS and YFSETQ. This CDR3 has 13 residues. V lost 5 bases and J lost 0, with 8 bases in between. CDR3 amino acids: CASRIPNQETQYF. The CDR3 coding sequence is TGCGCCAGCAGAATTCCCAACCAAGAGACCCAGTACTTC.